The rows below give T cell receptor beta chains drawn from one sample of a study of blood T cell repertoires in COVID-19. Using immunoSEQ multiplex PCR, the repertoire was profiled, and TCRdb retains in-frame clones only, with some absent. The sample carries about 75,000 clones, more than 70% recorded once. Sequences were obtained from peripheral blood. The receptor source for this set is a human donor in a cohort sampled during active COVID-19. Both conserved end residues are part of each CDR3. D genes are given only for firm matches. Clone size, where shown, is once, few, many, or a class for clones that have expanded.

V gene	D gene	J gene	clone size	CDR3 DNA	CDR3 protein
TRBV27	TRBD1	TRBJ1-6	NA	TGTGCCAGCAGTCCCTTGGCCGGGACAGGGTTATATAATTCACCCCTCCACTTT	CASSPLAGTGLYNSPLHF
TRBV7-3	TRBD2	TRBJ2-1	once	TGTGCCAGCAGCTCAAACCCCCTAGCGGGAGCCCCTGCTGAGCAGTTCTTC	CASSSNPLAGAPAEQFF
TRBV5-6	TRBD1	TRBJ1-1	once	TGTGCCAGCAGCTTGGCCGAGACAGGGAGTGGCACTGAAGCTTTCTTT	CASSLAETGSGTEAFF
TRBV5-6	TRBD2	TRBJ2-3	NA	TGTGCCAGCAGCTACCTTGGACTAGCGGGGACAGATACGCAGTATTTT	CASSYLGLAGTDTQYF
TRBV27	TRBD1	TRBJ1-2	NA	TGTGCCAGCAGTCCCAGGGGGGTTATATCCCTTAGCGTTGGCTACACCTTC	CASSPRGVISLSVGYTF
TRBV11-3	TRBD2	TRBJ2-1	once	TGTGCCAGCAGCTTAGGCCGACTAGCGGGAGTACGTAATGAGCAGTTCTTC	CASSLGRLAGVRNEQFF
TRBV24-1	NA	TRBJ2-5	NA	TGTGCCACCAGCCCGGGGGGCGGAATCGAAACGTCTAGACAGACCCAGTACTTC	CATSPGGGIETSRQTQYF
TRBV15	NA	TRBJ1-1	NA	TGTGCCACCAGCAGAGATTGGGCGAACACTGAAGCTTTCTTT	CATSRDWANTEAFF
TRBV7-2	NA	TRBJ2-7	NA	TGTGCCAGCAGCTTTCCCCCGGGTCCCGAGCAGTACTTC	CASSFPPGPEQYF
TRBV5-1	NA	TRBJ2-1	few	TGCGCCAGCAGCTCATCCCTAACTGAGCAGTTCTTC	CASSSSLTEQFF
TRBV28	TRBD1	TRBJ2-1	NA	TGTGCCAGCAGACCCTTGGGGGACAGGGACAATGAGCAGTTCTTC	CASRPLGDRDNEQFF
TRBV5-1	NA	TRBJ1-1	NA	TGCGCCAGCAGCTGGTCGAGCAGGGGCACTGAAGCTTTCTTT	CASSWSSRGTEAFF
TRBV7-9	NA	TRBJ2-1	NA	TGTGCCAGCAGCTTAAATGTAGGGGCCAATGAGCAGTTCTTC	CASSLNVGANEQFF
TRBV7-2	NA	TRBJ1-2	NA	TGTGCCAGCAGCCCGGGGGGCATAGGAGGGTATGGCTACACCTTC	CASSPGGIGGYGYTF
TRBV18	TRBD2	TRBJ2-1	NA	TGTGCCAGCTCACCATTGACTAGCGGGAGTCGGTACAATGAGCAGTTCTTC	CASSPLTSGSRYNEQFF
TRBV24-1	NA	TRBJ1-6	NA	TGTGCCACCAGTGACCGACAGGTCACCTATAATTCACCCCTCCACTTT	CATSDRQVTYNSPLHF